These 14 T cell receptor beta chains were sequenced from one sample in a study of early T cells in non-severe SARS-CoV-2 infection. TCRdb re-derived calls from the 5' RACE reads in MiXCR, one entry per CDR3 protein. Among some 32,000 distinct CDR3 sequences listed, approximately 6% were seen once. The sample taken for sequencing was whole blood. These receptors all stem from an adult who was a healthcare worker with PCR-confirmed SARS-CoV-2 infection or an uninfected control (not recorded which).

This clonotype appeared many times. The chain is built from TRBV15 and TRBJ2-7, with 7 bases lining up with TRBD1. The CDR3 sequence is 15 residues long. Germline CDR1 LNHNV, CDR2 YYDKDF (reference sequence). After removal of 1 base from V and 2 bases from J, the junction contained 5 bases not matched to a gene. CDR3 in DNA: TGTGCCACCAGCAGAGCTTCAGGGGGTACCTACGAGCAGTACTTC. It encodes CATSRASGGTYEQYF.

This clonotype was counted at least ten times. The chain employs TRBV5-1 and TRBJ2-7, with unresolved D. The V gene lost 1 base and the J gene lost 3 bases, with 14 bases spanning the gap. CDR3 length: 15 residues. The germline gives CDR1 SGHRS, CDR2 YFSETQ. CDR3 DNA sequence: TGCGCCAGCAGCTTGAGAGGTGAAACCTACTACGAGCAGTACTTC. Translation gives CASSLRGETYYEQYF.

The rearrangement uses TRBV5-5 and TRBJ2-3; D is undetermined. Germline V gives CDR1 SGHKS, CDR2 YYEKEE (reference sequence). Trimming removed 6 bases at V and 2 bases at J, with 16 bases between. The CDR3 consists of 15 residues. CDR3 amino acids: CASMLTWAPTDTQYF. CDR3 DNA: TGTGCCAGCATGCTTACATGGGCCCCCACAGATACGCAGTATTTT. Looking up the rest from reference TRBV5-5 and TRBJ2-3 gives the full variable domain: DAGVTQSPTHLIKTRGQQVTLRCSPISGHKSVSWYQQVLGQGPQFIFQYYEKEERGRGNFPDRFSARQFPNYSSELNVNALLLGDSALYLCASMLTWAPTDTQYFGPGTRLTVL.

The chain recombines TRBV20-1 with TRBJ2-5; D ambiguous. V lost 8 bases and J 6 bases, leaving 13 bases between the germline ends. Germline V CDR1 and CDR2: DFQATT, SNEGSKA (reference sequence). CDR3 size: 11 residues. CDR3 bases: TGCAGTAAATGGCAGAGACAGACCCAGTACTTC. This translates into CSKWQRQTQYF.

This chain's CDR3 is CSAPQQGFPYEQYF. CDR3 nucleotide sequence: TGCAGTGCGCCACAACAGGGTTTCCCCTACGAGCAGTACTTC. The chain is built from TRBV20-1 and TRBJ2-7; D possibly corresponds to TRBD1 (6 bases). Trimming cost V 6 bases and J 2 bases, with 17 bases left between them. The CDR3 is 14 residues long. Germline V gene sequence: CDR1 DFQATT, CDR2 SNEGSKA (reference sequence).

In its sample, this clonotype was seen a few times. The gene calls are TRBV27 and TRBJ2-1; a possible D gene is TRBD2 (6 bases). The CDR3 is 14 residues long. From germline, CDR1 is MNHEY and CDR2 SMNVEV (reference sequence). Trimming took off 8 bases at V and 4 bases at J, with 15 bases between the two ends. The CDR3 DNA is TGTGCCAGCGCACCGGGAGTATCATACAATGAGCAGTTCTTC. Translation: CASAPGVSYNEQFF.

At least ten counts were recorded for this clonotype. V gene TRBV30 combines with J gene TRBJ1-6; 9 bases match TRBD1. Germline CDR1 and CDR2: GTSNPN and SVGIG (reference sequence). V was clipped by 1 base and J by 7 bases; unmatched bases: 2. This CDR3 comprises 14 residues. For the CDR3, the DNA is TGTGCCTGGAGTGAAGGGACAGGGAATTCACCCCTCCACTTT. Translation gives CAWSEGTGNSPLHF.

This clonotype was counted many times. This chain links TRBV5-1 with TRBJ2-5; 11 positions match TRBD2. Per germline, CDR1 SGHRS and CDR2 YFSETQ. This CDR3 comprises 15 residues. Losses at the gene ends were 4 bases for V and 4 bases for J; bases not matched to a gene: 6. CDR3: CASSPLAGDVETQYF. The CDR3 nucleotides read TGCGCCAGCAGCCCACTAGCGGGAGATGTAGAGACCCAGTACTTC.

There are a few counts of this clonotype. This rearrangement joins TRBV3-1 to TRBJ2-7; tentative D call: TRBD1 (6 bases). There are 15 residues in the CDR3. The V gene's germline CDR1 is LGHDT and CDR2 YNNKEL (reference sequence). Trimming left V 2 bases short and J 5 bases short, with 16 bases between. CDR3 DNA sequence: TGTGCCAGCAGCCAAATCTACAGGGACGTCGACGAGCAGTACTTC. Protein product: CASSQIYRDVDEQYF.

The V call is TRBV12-3 or TRBV12-4, the J call TRBJ2-2; D remains unclear. This CDR3 contains 14 residues. Trimming pared 3 bases from V and 0 bases from J, leaving 5 bases between. In DNA, the CDR3 is TGTGCCAGCAGTTTGTCTACGAACACCGGGGAGCTGTTTTTT. Its translation: CASSLSTNTGELFF.

The CDR3 DNA sequence: TGCGCCAGCAGCCCCGACAGCAATTCACCCCTCCACTTT. Its protein product is CASSPDSNSPLHF. The V gene is TRBV5-1, the J gene TRBJ1-6, with D perhaps TRBD1 (5 bases). V lost 4 bases and J 7 bases, leaving 9 bases between the germline ends. This CDR3 region has 13 residues. Germline CDR1 SGHRS, CDR2 YFSETQ.

This clonotype was recorded at least ten times. The rearrangement links TRBV11-2 to TRBJ1-2; the D is unclear. The CDR3 loop spans 17 amino acids. Germline CDR1 reads SGHAT; CDR2 reads FQNNGV. V was shortened by 1 base and J by 2 bases, with 17 bases between the two germline ends. As DNA, the CDR3 is TGTGCCAGCAGCTTAGCCTCCCTGCCCCGCGCCAACTATGGCTACACCTTC. This codes for CASSLASLPRANYGYTF.

This clonotype was found many times. The chain carries TRBV7-2 and TRBJ2-2; TRBD2 aligns across 12 bases. In germline, CDR1 is SGHTA, CDR2 FQGNSA. The CDR3 runs 16 residues. With V trimmed by 5 bases and J by 6 bases, 7 bases remained unmatched. DNA of the CDR3: TGTGCCAGCAGCACCCCTAGCGGGAGGGCCCCCGGGGAGCTGTTTTTT. It yields the protein CASSTPSGRAPGELFF.

This clonotype came up many times. The rearrangement joins TRBV12-3 or TRBV12-4 to TRBJ1-4; D is uncertain. V lost 6 bases and J lost 4, with 18 bases in between. The CDR3 contains 16 residues. CDR3 protein: CASSRLTFSFNEKLFF. The CDR3 DNA is TGTGCCAGCAGCCGACTCACCTTCTCCTTTAATGAAAAACTGTTTTTT.